This section outlines one T cell receptor beta chain sequence together with its context. What it recognizes is unknown. Each of the donors was a healthy adult who was HIV-negative and had not had a recent acute infection or vaccination. Donors, without exception, were Caucasian adults residing in Nashville, Tennessee. Splitting of CD4+ cells produced CD45RA+ naive and CD45RA-negative memory subsets. This record comes from a study of shared clonotypes between healthy human individuals. Study-wide points: The sharing of roughly 5% of naive CD4 clonotypes was seen across a few donors.

Sequenced by immunoSEQ multiplex PCR; TCRdb stores in-frame clones only, minus some. Of approximately 1.1 million clones listed, approximately 80% are singletons. Trimming removed 1 base from V and 7 bases from J, with 11 bases in between. The CDR3 is made up of 14 amino acids. Germline lookup yields CDR1 MNHNS and CDR2 SASEGT. This receptor was obtained from a man in his late teens or twenties in good health. Some clones in this sample may be carry-over from other donors' samples. The chain joins TRBV6-1 to TRBJ2-1; D may be TRBD1 (6 bases). Material for sequencing was memory CD4+ T cells from PBMCs. Stated subset: CD45RA-negative fraction. DNA for the CDR3: TGTGCCAGCAGTGAAGGTTTCAGGGGAAATGAGCAGTTCTTC. Residues: CASSEGFRGNEQFF.